This is a list of T cell receptor beta chains from one sample in a study of blood T cell repertoires in COVID-19. Libraries were prepared by immunoSEQ multiplex PCR; TCRdb keeps only in-frame clonotypes and omits some of them. There are a few hundred thousand clones in the sample; 88% occur only once, and less than 3% lies in the top ten. The sample was PBMCs or T cells enriched from blood (not recorded which). These receptors all come from a woman between 50 and 59 years old who had recovered from COVID-19. The CDR3 runs from the conserved cysteine through the conserved F or W. D genes are given only for firm matches. The size of a clone is reported for some rows only, either as once, few or many, or as a class for expanded clones.

clone_size,v_call,d_call,j_call,cdr3_aa,cdr3_nt
.,TRBV28,.,TRBJ1-4,CASSVQGSEKLFF,TGTGCCAGCAGTGTCCAGGGTTCTGAAAAACTGTTTTTT
.,TRBV7-2,.,TRBJ2-1,CASSLGAPSYNEQFF,TGTGCCAGCAGCTTAGGCGCGCCCTCCTACAATGAGCAGTTCTTC
.,TRBV2,.,TRBJ2-4,CASSPLVPGEHIQYF,TGTGCCAGCAGCCCATTGGTACCCGGGGAGCACATTCAGTACTTC
.,TRBV6-5,.,TRBJ1-5,CASRQGGQPQHF,TGTGCCAGCAGACAGGGTGGTCAGCCCCAGCATTTT
once,TRBV6-5,.,TRBJ1-1,CASSLTGFGTEAFF,TGTGCCAGCAGCTTAACAGGGTTTGGAACTGAAGCTTTCTTT
.,TRBV5-4,.,TRBJ1-2,CASSLAGFYGYTF,TGTGCCAGCAGCTTGGCAGGGTTCTATGGCTACACCTTC
.,TRBV28,.,TRBJ1-5,CASSPSNQPQHF,TGTGCCAGCAGCCCAAGCAATCAGCCCCAGCATTTT
.,TRBV9,TRBD1,TRBJ2-1,CASSAGDRENEQFF,TGTGCCAGCAGCGCTGGGGACAGGGAAAATGAGCAGTTCTTC
once,TRBV7-8,.,TRBJ1-1,CASSSSTIRNTEAFF,TGTGCCAGCAGCTCGAGCACGATTAGGAACACTGAAGCTTTCTTT
.,TRBV29-1,TRBD1,TRBJ2-1,CSATGQGFYEQFF,TGCAGCGCTACGGGACAGGGGTTCTATGAGCAGTTCTTC
.,TRBV7-2,TRBD2,TRBJ2-7,CASSLGLAGDEQYF,TGTGCCAGCAGCTTAGGGCTAGCGGGAGACGAGCAGTACTTC
.,TRBV20-1,.,TRBJ2-1,CSARDLGEQFF,TGCAGTGCTAGAGATCTCGGTGAGCAGTTCTTC
.,TRBV18,.,TRBJ1-5,CASSLDRNSNQPQHF,TGTGCCAGCTCACTTGACAGAAATAGCAATCAGCCCCAGCATTTT
.,TRBV28,.,TRBJ2-5,CASTSSLETQYF,TGTGCCAGCACCTCTAGCTTGGAGACCCAGTACTTC
.,TRBV11-1,TRBD1,TRBJ1-2,CASSSGQGIYGYTF,TGTGCCAGCAGCTCGGGACAGGGGATCTATGGCTACACCTTC
.,TRBV19,TRBD2,TRBJ2-3,CASSIETSGRTDTQYF,TGTGCCAGTAGTATAGAGACTAGCGGCCGCACAGATACGCAGTATTTT
.,TRBV14,.,TRBJ2-5,CASSQDYFQETQYF,TGTGCCAGCAGCCAAGACTATTTTCAAGAGACCCAGTACTTC
.,TRBV9,TRBD2,TRBJ2-2,CASSVGLGGDTGELFF,TGTGCCAGCAGCGTTGGACTAGGTGGTGACACCGGGGAGCTGTTTTTT
once,TRBV7-9,TRBD1,TRBJ2-7,CASSLAQGADEQYF,TGTGCCAGCAGCTTAGCACAGGGGGCCGACGAGCAGTACTTC
.,TRBV5-1,TRBD1,TRBJ2-7,CASSFGTGEYEQYF,TGCGCCAGCAGCTTTGGGACAGGGGAGTACGAGCAGTACTTC
few,TRBV20-1,.,TRBJ2-7,CSARQAYEQYF,TGCAGTGCTAGGCAGGCCTACGAGCAGTACTTC
.,TRBV5-1,.,TRBJ2-3,CASSLEGTSTDTQYF,TGCGCCAGCAGCTTGGAAGGGACTAGCACAGATACGCAGTATTTT